What follows are 10 T cell receptor beta chains derived from one specimen sequenced in a study of blood T cell repertoires in COVID-19. TCRdb's table, derived via immunoSEQ multiplex PCR, lists solely in-frame clones and lacks some. The sample has about 360,000 clones, more than 75% seen once; the top ten hold 2.5% to 3.5%. Source material: peripheral blood. The receptor set was obtained from a human donor in a cohort sampled during active COVID-19.

This sequence joins TRBV15 and TRBJ2-1; weak D call: TRBD1 (5 bases). This CDR3 is built from 16 residues. Trimming shortened V by 8 bases and J by 6 bases, and 23 bases separated the two germline ends. CDR1 LNHNV and CDR2 YYDKDF come from the germline V gene (reference sequence). The CDR3 loop is CATRGHDRNQPNEQFF. The CDR3 DNA reads as TGTGCCACCCGCGGACATGACCGCAACCAACCCAATGAGCAGTTCTTC.

In DNA form, the CDR3 reads TGTGCCAGCAGCCCGGGACAGGGGGCTTGGAATGAGCAGTTCTTC. Translation gives CASSPGQGAWNEQFF. This rearrangement joins TRBV5-6 to TRBJ2-1, with TRBD1 matching 12 bases. Germline assignment: CDR1 SGHDT and CDR2 YYEEEE. V shed 4 bases and J 7 bases; nucleotides not matched to a gene: 6. The CDR3 contains 15 residues.

The V and J genes are TRBV3-1 (or the pseudogene TRBV3-2) and TRBJ2-7; 8 bases line up with TRBD2. Trimming took 0 bases from V and 2 from J; bases not matched to a gene: 6. CDR1 is LGHDT, CDR2 YNNKEL, per germline (reference sequence). The CDR3 contains 16 residues. This chain's CDR3 is CASSQDFLAGTYEQYF. The CDR3, as DNA: TGTGCCAGCAGCCAAGATTTCCTAGCGGGTACCTACGAGCAGTACTTC.

This clone was detected only a few times. V and J are TRBV20-1 and TRBJ1-2, with D uncertain. The CDR3 loop spans 12 amino acids. Germline CDR1 is DFQATT and CDR2 is SNEGSKA (reference sequence). V was trimmed by 3 bases and J by 0 bases, leaving 5 bases between them. Here the CDR3 reads CSASSANYGYTF. Written as DNA, the CDR3 is TGCAGTGCTAGTTCAGCTAACTATGGCTACACCTTC.

The chain is built from TRBV19 and TRBJ1-5; D possibly corresponds to TRBD1 (5 bases). The CDR3 is 15 residues long. Trimming left V 7 bases short and J 3 bases short, with 16 bases between. CDR1 is LNHDA, CDR2 SQIVND, per germline (reference sequence). CDR3 amino acids: CASKARGRVNQPQHF. CDR3 nucleotides: TGTGCCAGTAAGGCCCGCGGCAGGGTCAATCAGCCCCAGCATTTT.

The chain recombines TRBV5-1 with TRBJ1-6, with TRBD1 matching over 8 bases. CDR3 size: 12 residues. The V and J ends lost 3 bases and 11 bases, in that order; junction bases with no gene match: 1. Germline CDR1 is SGHRS and CDR2 is YFSETQ. CDR3: CASSSGQAPLHF. As DNA, the CDR3 is TGCGCCAGCAGCTCGGGACAGGCACCCCTCCACTTT.

This chain connects TRBV28 to TRBJ2-7; 11 positions agree with TRBD2. Germline V lookup: CDR1 MDHEN, CDR2 SYDVKM. There are 17 residues in the CDR3. The ends lost 2 bases at V and 0 bases at J; junction bases unmatched: 6. The CDR3 spells CASSLSRTSGSSYEQYF. The CDR3 bases are TGTGCCAGCAGTTTAAGCCGTACTAGCGGGAGCTCCTACGAGCAGTACTTC.

This clone is a singleton in its sample. The rearrangement joins TRBV20-1 to TRBJ1-5, with D unresolved. The CDR3 has 8 residues. V was pared by 5 bases and J by 15 bases, with 8 bases between. CDR1 and CDR2 (germline): DFQATT, SNEGSKA (reference sequence). CDR3 sequence reads: CSAGPRHF. The DNA for the CDR3 is TGCAGTGCTGGGCCCAGGCATTTT.

This chain uses TRBV27 with TRBJ2-3; TRBD1 aligns across 7 bases. The junction had 5 bases not matched to a gene; V was cut back by 3 bases and J by 2 bases. The germline V gene has CDR1 MNHEY and CDR2 SMNVEV (reference sequence). The CDR3 length is 15 residues. The CDR3 is CASSLGQQSTDTQYF. CDR3 coding DNA: TGTGCCAGCAGTTTGGGACAGCAATCCACAGATACGCAGTATTTT.

The V and J genes are TRBV30 and TRBJ1-5; 12 nucleotides match TRBD1. CDR3 length: 16 amino acids. CDR1 is GTSNPN and CDR2 is SVGIG in the germline V gene (reference sequence). Trimming cost V 0 bases and J 7 bases; bases outside gene matches: 7. Written as DNA, the CDR3 is TGTGCCTGGAGTGTCTCTGGGACAGGGGGCTTGCAGCCCCAGCATTTT. Translating it yields CAWSVSGTGGLQPQHF.